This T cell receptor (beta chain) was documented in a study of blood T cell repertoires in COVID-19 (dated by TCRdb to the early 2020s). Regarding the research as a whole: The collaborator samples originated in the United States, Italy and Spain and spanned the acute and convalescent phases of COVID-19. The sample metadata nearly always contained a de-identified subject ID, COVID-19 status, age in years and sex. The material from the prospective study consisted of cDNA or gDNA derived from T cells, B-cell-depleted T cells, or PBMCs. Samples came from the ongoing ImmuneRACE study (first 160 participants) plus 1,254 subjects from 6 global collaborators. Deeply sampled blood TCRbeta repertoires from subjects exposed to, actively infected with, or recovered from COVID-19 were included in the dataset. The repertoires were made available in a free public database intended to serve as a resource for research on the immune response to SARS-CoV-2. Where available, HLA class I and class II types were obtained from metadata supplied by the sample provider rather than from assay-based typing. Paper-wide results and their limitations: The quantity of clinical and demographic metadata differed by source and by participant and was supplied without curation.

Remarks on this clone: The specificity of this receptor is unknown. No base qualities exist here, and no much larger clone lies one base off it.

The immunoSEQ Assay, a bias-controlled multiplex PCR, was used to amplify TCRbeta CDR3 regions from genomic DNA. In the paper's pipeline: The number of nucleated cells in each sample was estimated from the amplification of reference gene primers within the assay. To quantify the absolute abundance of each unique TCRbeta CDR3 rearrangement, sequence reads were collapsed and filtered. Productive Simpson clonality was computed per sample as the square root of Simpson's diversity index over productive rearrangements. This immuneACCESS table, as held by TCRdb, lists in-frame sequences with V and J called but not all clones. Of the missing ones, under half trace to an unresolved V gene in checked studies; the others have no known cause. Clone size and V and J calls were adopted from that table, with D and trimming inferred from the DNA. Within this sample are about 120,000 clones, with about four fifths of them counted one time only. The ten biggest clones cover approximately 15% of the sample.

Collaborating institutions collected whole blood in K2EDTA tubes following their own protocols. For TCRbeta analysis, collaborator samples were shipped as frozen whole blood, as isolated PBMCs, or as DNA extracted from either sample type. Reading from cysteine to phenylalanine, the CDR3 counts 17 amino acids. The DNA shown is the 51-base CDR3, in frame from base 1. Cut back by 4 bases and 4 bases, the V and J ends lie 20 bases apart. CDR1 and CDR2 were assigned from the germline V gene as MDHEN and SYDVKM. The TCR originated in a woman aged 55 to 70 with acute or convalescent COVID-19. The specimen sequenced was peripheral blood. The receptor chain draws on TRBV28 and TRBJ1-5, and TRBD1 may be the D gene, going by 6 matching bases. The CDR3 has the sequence CASSSPQGIPRNQPQHF. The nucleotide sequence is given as TGTGCCAGCAGTTCGCCCCAGGGGATTCCCCGAAATCAGCCCCAGCATTTT.